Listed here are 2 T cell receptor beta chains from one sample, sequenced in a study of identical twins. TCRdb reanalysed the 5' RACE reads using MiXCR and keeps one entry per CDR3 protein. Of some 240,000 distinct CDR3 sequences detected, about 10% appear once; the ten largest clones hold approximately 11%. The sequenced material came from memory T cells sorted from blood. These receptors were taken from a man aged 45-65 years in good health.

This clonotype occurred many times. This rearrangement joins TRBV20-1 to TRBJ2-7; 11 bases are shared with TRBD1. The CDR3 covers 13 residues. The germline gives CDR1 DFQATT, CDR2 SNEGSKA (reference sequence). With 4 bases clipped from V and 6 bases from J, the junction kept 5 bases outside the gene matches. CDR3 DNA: TGCAGTGCTATCCGGGACAGGGGGTCCGAGCAGTACTTC. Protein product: CSAIRDRGSEQYF.

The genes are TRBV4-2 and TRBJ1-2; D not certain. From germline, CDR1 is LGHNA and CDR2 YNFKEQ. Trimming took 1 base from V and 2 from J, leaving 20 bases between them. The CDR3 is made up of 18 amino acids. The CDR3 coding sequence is TGTGCCAGCAGCCAAGGGGGAACCCGGACCGACGTCAACTATGGCTACACCTTC. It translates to CASSQGGTRTDVNYGYTF.